This TCR beta chain was captured in a study of T cell repertoires in cytomegalovirus infection. At the level of the study: HLA-B-restricted CMV epitopes that are well studied, plus recently identified HLA-C-restricted ones, were used by the study. Public TCR beta signatures were indicative of both CMV infection and a matching HLA type.

V was pared by 7 bases and J by 4 bases, with 12 bases of the junction left unmatched. Looked up from germline, CDR1 is SGHVS and CDR2 is FQNEAQ. This CDR3 has 16 residues. TCRdb fed the reads into MiXCR, producing one record per CDR3 protein. The profile shows fewer than 1,000,000 distinct CDR3 sequences, about a third of them singletons. Whole-study findings and limits: Predominance within the ex vivo response was attributable to HLA-C-restricted CMV-specific TCR beta clonotypes. Individuals carrying CMV plus the relevant HLA were identified by cumulative frequency of public TCR beta families.

Concerning this clonotype: Its antigen is not identified.

The sequences come from cultured CD8+ T cells from PBMCs, collected from culture after CMV antigen stimulation. The genes are TRBV7-8 and TRBJ2-1; 8 nucleotides match TRBD2. The receptor was derived from a human donor in good health (CMV status not recorded). Some clones in this sample may be carry-over from other donors' samples. CDR3 nucleotide sequence: TGTGCCAGCACCCCGGGGGTAGCGGGGATGTACAATGAGCAGTTCTTC. As protein: CASTPGVAGMYNEQFF.